Following are 2 T cell receptor beta chains from one sample sequenced in a study of CD8 T cells in Susac syndrome. An input of roughly 0.45 to 1 ug of RNA was subjected to reverse transcription using random hexamers. TCRdb fed the immunoSEQ multiplex PCR reads into MiXCR, producing one record per CDR3 protein. Of about 130,000 distinct CDR3 sequences in the sample, approximately 79% were seen once. Sequencing was done on a sample of CD8+ T cells from PBMCs. Receptors were obtained from a human donor with multiple sclerosis.

The chain recombines TRBV5-6 with TRBJ2-1; D is undetermined. This CDR3 comprises 12 residues. From germline, CDR1 is SGHDT and CDR2 YYEEEE. Trimming took off 0 bases at V and 6 bases at J, with 4 bases between the two ends. CDR3 loop: CASSLVPNEQFF. The CDR3 nucleotides are TGTGCCAGCAGCTTGGTACCCAATGAGCAGTTCTTC.

The chain has TRBV27 and TRBJ1-6, with D unresolved. The CDR3 extends over 13 amino acids. Germline CDR1 and CDR2: MNHEY and SMNVEV (reference sequence). V shed 5 bases and J shed 14 bases, with 16 bases lying between them. CDR3: CASSPRTMVALHF. CDR3 bases: TGTGCCAGCAGTCCCAGGACCATGGTGGCCCTCCACTTT.